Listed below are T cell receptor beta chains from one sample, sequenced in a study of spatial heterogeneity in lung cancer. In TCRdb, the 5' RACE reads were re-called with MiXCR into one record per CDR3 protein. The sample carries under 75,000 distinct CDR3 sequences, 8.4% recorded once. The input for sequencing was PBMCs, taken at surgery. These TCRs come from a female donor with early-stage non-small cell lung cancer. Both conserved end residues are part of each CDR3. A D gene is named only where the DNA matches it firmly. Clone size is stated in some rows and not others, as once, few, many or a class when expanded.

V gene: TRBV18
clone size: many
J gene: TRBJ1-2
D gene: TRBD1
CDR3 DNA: TGTGCCAGCTCAAACGTAGGGACAGGGGAAGGCTACACCTTC
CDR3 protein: CASSNVGTGEGYTF

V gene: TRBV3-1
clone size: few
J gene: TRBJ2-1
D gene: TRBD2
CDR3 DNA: TGTGCCAGCAGCGTACTCCCTAGCGGGGGGGCGAATGAGCAGTTCTTC
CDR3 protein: CASSVLPSGGANEQFF

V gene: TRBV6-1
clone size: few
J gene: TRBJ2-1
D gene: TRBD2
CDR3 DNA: TGTTCTAGCGGGAGTGCCGCCAGCGGGGAGCAGTTCTTC
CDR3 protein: CSSGSAASGEQFF

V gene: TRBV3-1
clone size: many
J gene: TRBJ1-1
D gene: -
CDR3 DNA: TGTGCCAGCAGCCAGTCCGGGATGGGCACTGAAGCTTTCTTT
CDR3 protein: CASSQSGMGTEAFF

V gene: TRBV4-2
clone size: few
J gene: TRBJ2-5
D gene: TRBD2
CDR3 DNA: TGTGCCAGCAGCCAAGGACTAGCGGGGAGCCAAGAGACCCAGTACTTC
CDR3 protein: CASSQGLAGSQETQYF

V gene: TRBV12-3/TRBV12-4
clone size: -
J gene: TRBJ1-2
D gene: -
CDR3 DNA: TGTGCCAGCAGTTTAAGAGGGGGATATGGCTACACCTTC
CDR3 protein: CASSLRGGYGYTF

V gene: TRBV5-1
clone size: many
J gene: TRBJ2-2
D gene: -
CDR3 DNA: TGCGCCAGCAGCCCGGGCGGACAGGGGACCAGCGGGAGCCCCGGGGAGCTGTTTTTT
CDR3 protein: CASSPGGQGTSGSPGELFF

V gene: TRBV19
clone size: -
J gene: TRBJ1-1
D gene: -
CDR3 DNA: TGTGCCACCCCGATAGCGGGGCAGGGCCTGAGCACTGAAGCTTTCTTT
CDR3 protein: CATPIAGQGLSTEAFF

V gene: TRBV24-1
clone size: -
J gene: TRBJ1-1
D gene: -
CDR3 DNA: TGTGCCACCAGTGACCTCTCGACGGGCGGAACTGAAGCTTTCTTT
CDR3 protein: CATSDLSTGGTEAFF

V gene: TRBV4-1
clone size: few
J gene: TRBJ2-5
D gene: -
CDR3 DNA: TGCGCCAGCAGCCAATACAGTCAAGAGACCCAGTACTTC
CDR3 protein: CASSQYSQETQYF

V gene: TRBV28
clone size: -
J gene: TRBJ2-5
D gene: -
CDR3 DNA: TGTGCCAGCAGTTTAGCAGTGGGGCGCAGGGGCTTGGAGACCCAGTACTTC
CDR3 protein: CASSLAVGRRGLETQYF

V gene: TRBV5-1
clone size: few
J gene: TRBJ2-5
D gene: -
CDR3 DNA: TGCGCCAGCCGCCAGGGTGGGGGCGGTGCAGAGACCCAGTACTTC
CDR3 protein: CASRQGGGGAETQYF

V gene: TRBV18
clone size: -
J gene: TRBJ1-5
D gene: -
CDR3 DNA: TGTGCCAGCTCACTCTATACCGCCGGGGAAGATCAGCCCCAGCATTTT
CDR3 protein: CASSLYTAGEDQPQHF

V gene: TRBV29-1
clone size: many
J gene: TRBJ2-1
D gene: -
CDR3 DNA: TGCAGCGTCGGACAGATTTACAATGAGCAGTTCTTC
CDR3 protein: CSVGQIYNEQFF

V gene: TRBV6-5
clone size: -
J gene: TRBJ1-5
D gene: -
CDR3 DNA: TGTGCCAGCAGCCCCGGCGGGATAGGGGGCAATCAGCCCCAGCATTTT
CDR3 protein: CASSPGGIGGNQPQHF

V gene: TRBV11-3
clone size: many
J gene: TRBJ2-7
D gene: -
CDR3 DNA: TGTGCCAGCAGCCCAGGACAGACCGCCTCCTACGAGCAGTACTTC
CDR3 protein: CASSPGQTASYEQYF

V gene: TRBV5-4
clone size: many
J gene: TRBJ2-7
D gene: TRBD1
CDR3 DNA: TGTGCCAGCAGCCCGGACAGGGGATCCTACGAGCAGTACTTC
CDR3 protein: CASSPDRGSYEQYF

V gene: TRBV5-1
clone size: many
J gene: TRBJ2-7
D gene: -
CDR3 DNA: TGCGCCAGCAGCTTGTCCCGGTCCGCCTACGAGCAGTACTTC
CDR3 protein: CASSLSRSAYEQYF

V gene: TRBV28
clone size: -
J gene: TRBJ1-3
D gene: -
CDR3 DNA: TGTGCCAGCAGTTTATGGGACACCCTCTCTGGAAACACCATATATTTT
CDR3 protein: CASSLWDTLSGNTIYF

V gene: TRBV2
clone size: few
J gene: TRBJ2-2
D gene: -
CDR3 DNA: TGTGCCAGCACCGAAATGAGTCACCCACCCGGGGAGCTGTTTTTT
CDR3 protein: CASTEMSHPPGELFF

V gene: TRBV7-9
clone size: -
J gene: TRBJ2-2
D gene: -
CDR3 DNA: TGTGCCAGCAGCGCAAACCTGGGACTTTCGACCGGGGAGCTGTTTTTT
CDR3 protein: CASSANLGLSTGELFF

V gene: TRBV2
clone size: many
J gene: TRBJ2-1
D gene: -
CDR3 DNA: TGTGCCACGGGTAGGGAGAGCTCCTACAATGAGCAGTTCTTC
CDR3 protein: CATGRESSYNEQFF

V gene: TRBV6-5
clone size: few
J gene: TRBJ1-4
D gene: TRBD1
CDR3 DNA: TGTGCCAGCAGGGCGGACAGGGGGAGTGAAAAACTGTTTTTT
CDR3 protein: CASRADRGSEKLFF

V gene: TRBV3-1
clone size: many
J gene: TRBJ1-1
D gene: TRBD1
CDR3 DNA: TGTGCCAGCAGCCTAGGACAGGGGACTGAAGCTTTCTTT
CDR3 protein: CASSLGQGTEAFF

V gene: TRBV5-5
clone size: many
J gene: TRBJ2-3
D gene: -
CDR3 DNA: TGTGCCAGCAGTCTCAACGGGGGTAGGACAGATACGCAGTATTTT
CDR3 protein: CASSLNGGRTDTQYF

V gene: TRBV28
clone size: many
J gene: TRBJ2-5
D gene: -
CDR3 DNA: TGTGCCAGCAGTTCACCAGTAGAGACCCAGTACTTC
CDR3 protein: CASSSPVETQYF

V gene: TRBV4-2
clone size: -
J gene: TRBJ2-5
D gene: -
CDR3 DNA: TGTGCCAGCAGCCAAGGGGGCGGGACCCAAGAGACCCAGTACTTC
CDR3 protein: CASSQGGGTQETQYF